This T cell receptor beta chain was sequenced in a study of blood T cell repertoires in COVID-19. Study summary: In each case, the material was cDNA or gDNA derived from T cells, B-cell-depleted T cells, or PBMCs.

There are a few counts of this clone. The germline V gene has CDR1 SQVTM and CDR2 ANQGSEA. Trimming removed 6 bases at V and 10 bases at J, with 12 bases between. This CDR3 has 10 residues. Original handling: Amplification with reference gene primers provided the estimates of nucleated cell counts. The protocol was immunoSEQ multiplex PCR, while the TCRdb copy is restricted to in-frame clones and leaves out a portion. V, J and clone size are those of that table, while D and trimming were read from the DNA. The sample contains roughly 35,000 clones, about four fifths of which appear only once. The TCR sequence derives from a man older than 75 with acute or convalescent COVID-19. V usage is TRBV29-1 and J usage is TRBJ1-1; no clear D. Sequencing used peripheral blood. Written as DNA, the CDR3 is TGCAGCGTGCACGAGGCCGGAGCTTTCTTT. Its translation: CSVHEAGAFF. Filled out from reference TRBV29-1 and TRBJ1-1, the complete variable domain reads SAVISQKPSRDICQRGTSLTIQCQVDSQVTMMFWYRQQPGQSLTLIATANQGSEATYESGFVIDKFPISRPNLTFSTLTVSNMSPEDSSIYLCSVHEAGAFFGQGTRLTVV.